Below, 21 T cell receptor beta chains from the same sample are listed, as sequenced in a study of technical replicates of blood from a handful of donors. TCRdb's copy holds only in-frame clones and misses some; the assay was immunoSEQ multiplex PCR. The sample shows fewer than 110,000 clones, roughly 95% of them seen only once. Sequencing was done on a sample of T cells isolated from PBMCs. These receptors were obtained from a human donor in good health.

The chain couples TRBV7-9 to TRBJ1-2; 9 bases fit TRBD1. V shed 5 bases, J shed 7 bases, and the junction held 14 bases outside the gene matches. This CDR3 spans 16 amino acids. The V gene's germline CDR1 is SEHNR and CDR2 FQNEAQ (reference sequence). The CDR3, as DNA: TGTGCCAGCAGCCTAGATCCGGGACAGGGTAAGGTTGGCTACACCTTC. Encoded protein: CASSLDPGQGKVGYTF.

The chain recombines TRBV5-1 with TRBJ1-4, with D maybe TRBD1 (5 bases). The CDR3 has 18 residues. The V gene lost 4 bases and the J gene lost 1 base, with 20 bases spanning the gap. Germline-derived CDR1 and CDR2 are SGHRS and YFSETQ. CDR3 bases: TGCGCCAGCAGCCCAGGAGGGGCCCTTAAAGGAACTAATGAAAAACTGTTTTTT. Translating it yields CASSPGGALKGTNEKLFF.

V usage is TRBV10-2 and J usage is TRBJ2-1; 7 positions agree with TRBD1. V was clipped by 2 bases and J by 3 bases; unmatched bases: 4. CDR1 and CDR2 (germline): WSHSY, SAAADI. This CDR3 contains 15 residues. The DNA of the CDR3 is TGCGCCAGCAGTGAGAGAGGGGGCAACTACAATGAGCAGTTCTTC. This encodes CASSERGGNYNEQFF.

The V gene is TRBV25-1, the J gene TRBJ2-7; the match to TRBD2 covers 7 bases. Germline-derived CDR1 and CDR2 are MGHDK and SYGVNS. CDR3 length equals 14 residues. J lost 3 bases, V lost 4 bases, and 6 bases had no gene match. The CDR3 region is CASSAQASGYEQYF. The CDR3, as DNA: TGTGCCAGCAGTGCTCAAGCTAGCGGCTACGAGCAGTACTTC.

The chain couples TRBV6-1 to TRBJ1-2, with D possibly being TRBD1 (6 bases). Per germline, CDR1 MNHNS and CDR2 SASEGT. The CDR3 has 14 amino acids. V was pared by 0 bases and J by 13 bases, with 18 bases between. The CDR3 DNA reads TGTGCCAGCAGTGAAGCGGGGGCCATGAATCCCTCCACCTTC. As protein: CASSEAGAMNPSTF.

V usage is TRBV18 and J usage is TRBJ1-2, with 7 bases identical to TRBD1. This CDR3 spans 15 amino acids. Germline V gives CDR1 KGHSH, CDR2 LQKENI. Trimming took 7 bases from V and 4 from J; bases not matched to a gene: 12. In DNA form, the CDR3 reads TGTGCCAGCTATCGAAACGGGACAGTACCCTATGGCTACACCTTC. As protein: CASYRNGTVPYGYTF.

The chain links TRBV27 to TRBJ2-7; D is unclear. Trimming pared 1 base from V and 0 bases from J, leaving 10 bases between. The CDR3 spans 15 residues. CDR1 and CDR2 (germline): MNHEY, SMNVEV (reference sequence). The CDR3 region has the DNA TGTGCCAGCAGTTTATATTTGGGCAGCTCCTACGAGCAGTACTTC. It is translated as CASSLYLGSSYEQYF.

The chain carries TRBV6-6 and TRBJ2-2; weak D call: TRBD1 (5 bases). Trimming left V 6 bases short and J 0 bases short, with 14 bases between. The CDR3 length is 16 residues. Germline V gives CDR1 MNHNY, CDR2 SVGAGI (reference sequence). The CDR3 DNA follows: TGTGCCAGCAGCCTACACAGGCTAACGAACACCGGGGAGCTGTTTTTT. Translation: CASSLHRLTNTGELFF.

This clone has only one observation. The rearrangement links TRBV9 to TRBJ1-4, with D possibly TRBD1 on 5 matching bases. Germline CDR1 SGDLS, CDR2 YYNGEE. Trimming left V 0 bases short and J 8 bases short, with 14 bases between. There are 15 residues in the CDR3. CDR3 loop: CASSVGGTAWEKLFF. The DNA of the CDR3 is TGTGCCAGCAGCGTAGGCGGGACGGCGTGGGAAAAACTGTTTTTT.

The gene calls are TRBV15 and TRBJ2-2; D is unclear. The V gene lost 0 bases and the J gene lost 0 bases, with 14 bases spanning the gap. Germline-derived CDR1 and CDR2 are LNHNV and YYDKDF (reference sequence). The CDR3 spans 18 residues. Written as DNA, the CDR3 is TGTGCCACCAGCAGAGATTCTTTTCGCAGTTCGAACACCGGGGAGCTGTTTTTT. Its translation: CATSRDSFRSSNTGELFF.

CDR3 in amino acids: CASRGPGTRDTGELFF. The CDR3 coding sequence is TGTGCCAGCAGGGGGCCCGGGACTAGGGACACCGGGGAGCTGTTTTTT. The rearrangement links TRBV7-6 to TRBJ2-2, with 8 bases matching TRBD2. J lost 3 bases, V lost 6 bases, and 9 bases had no gene match. The CDR3 has 16 amino acids. Germline CDR1 reads SGHVS; CDR2 reads FNYEAQ.

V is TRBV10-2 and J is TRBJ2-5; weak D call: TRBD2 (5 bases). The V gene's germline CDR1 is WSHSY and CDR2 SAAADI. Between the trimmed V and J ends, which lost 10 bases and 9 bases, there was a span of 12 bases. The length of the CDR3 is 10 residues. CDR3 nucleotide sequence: TGCGCCACCTCCGCCGGGGCCCAGTACTTC. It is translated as CATSAGAQYF.

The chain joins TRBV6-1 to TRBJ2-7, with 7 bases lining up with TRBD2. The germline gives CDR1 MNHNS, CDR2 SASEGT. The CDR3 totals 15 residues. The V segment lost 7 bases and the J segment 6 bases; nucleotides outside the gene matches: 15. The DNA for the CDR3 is TGTGCCAGCACCGACGGGCAGTGGGGGGGAGGCGAGCAGTACTTC. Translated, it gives CASTDGQWGGGEQYF.

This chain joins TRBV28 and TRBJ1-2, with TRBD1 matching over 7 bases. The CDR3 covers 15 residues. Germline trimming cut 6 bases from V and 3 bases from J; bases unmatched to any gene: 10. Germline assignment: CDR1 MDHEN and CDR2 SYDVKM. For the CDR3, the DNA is TGTGCCAGCAGCAAGACCCGGGACAGCCACTATGGCTACACCTTC. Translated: CASSKTRDSHYGYTF.

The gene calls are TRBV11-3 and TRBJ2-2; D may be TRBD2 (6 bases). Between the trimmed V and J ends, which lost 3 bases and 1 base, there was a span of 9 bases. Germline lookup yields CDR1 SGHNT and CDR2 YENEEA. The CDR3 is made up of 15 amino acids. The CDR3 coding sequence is TGTGCCAGCAGCTTGGAGGGAATGAACACCGGGGAGCTGTTTTTT. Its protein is CASSLEGMNTGELFF.

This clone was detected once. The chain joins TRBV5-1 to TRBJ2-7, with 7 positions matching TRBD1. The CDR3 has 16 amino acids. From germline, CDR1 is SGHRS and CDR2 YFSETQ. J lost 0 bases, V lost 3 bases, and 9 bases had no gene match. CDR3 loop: CASSSNRGFLSYEQYF. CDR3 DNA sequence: TGCGCCAGCAGCTCAAACAGGGGTTTCCTCTCCTACGAGCAGTACTTC.

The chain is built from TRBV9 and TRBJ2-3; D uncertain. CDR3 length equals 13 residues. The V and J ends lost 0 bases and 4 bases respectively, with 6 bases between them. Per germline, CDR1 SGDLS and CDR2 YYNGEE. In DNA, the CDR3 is TGTGCCAGCAGCGTAGAACCGGCAGATACGCAGTATTTT. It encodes CASSVEPADTQYF.

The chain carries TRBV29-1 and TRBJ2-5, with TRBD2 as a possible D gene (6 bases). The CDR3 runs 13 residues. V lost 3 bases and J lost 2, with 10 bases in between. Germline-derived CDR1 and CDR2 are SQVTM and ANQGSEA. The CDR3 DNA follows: TGCAGCGTTGACTTACTAGCACAAGAGACCCAGTACTTC. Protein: CSVDLLAQETQYF.

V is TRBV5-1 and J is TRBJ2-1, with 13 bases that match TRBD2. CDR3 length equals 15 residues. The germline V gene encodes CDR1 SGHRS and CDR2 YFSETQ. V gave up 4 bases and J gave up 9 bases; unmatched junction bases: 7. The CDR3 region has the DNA TGCGCCAGCAGCGATGGACTAGCGGGGGTGGGTGAGCAGTTCTTC. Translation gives CASSDGLAGVGEQFF.

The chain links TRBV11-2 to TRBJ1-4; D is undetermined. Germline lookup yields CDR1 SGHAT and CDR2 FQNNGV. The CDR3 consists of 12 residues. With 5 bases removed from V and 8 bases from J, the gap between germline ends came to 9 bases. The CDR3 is CASSRPREKLFF. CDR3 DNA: TGTGCCAGCAGCCGTCCGAGGGAAAAACTGTTTTTT. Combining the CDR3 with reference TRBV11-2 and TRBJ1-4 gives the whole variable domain EAGVAQSPRYKIIEKRQSVAFWCNPISGHATLYWYQQILGQGPKLLIQFQNNGVVDDSQLPKDRFSAERLKGVDSTLKIQPAKLEDSAVYLCASSRPREKLFFGSGTQLSVL.

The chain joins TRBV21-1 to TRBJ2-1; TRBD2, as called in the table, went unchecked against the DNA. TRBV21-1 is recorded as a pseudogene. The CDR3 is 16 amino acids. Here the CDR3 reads CASSKAIAGTYNEQFF. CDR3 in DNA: TGTGCCAGCAGCAAAGCGATAGCGGGGACCTACAATGAGCAGTTCTTC.